The clone carrying this T cell receptor (beta chain) showed up just a few times. Authors' methods: Reference gene primer amplification yielded estimated nucleated cell counts. Generated by immunoSEQ multiplex PCR, the TCRdb table keeps only in-frame clones and is missing some. That table is the source of V, J and clone size, and D and trimming were worked out from the DNA. The table includes hundreds of thousands of clones, roughly 88% detected once. The data derive from a study of blood T cell repertoires in COVID-19. Study details: Samples taken during acute and convalescent COVID-19 were collected in the United States, Italy and Spain. T cells, B-cell-depleted T cells, or PBMCs provided the cDNA or gDNA that served as material.

This CDR3 is 16 amino acids long. V lost 3 bases to trimming and J lost 7 bases, with 16 bases between them. Germline CDR1 is LNHDA and CDR2 is SQIVND (reference sequence). The rearrangement uses TRBV19 and TRBJ1-6; D remains ambiguous. The TCR sequence derives from a woman between 45 and 60 years old with active or convalescent COVID-19. Sequencing used peripheral blood. The CDR3: CASSIHTTLANSPLHF. The DNA for the CDR3 is TGTGCCAGTAGTATCCATACGACCCTAGCCAATTCACCCCTCCACTTT. The whole variable domain, remainder taken from reference TRBV19 and TRBJ1-6, is DGGITQSPKYLFRKEGQNVTLSCEQNLNHDAMYWYRQDPGQGLRLIYYSQIVNDFQKGDIAEGYSVSREKKESFPLTVTSAQKNPTAFYLCASSIHTTLANSPLHFGNGTRLTVT.